Below are 5 T cell receptor beta chains sequenced from a single sample in a study of Ad26.COV2.S vaccination and SARS-CoV-2 variants. Treatment given: about 20 received Ad26.COV2.S at low or high dose, single or two shots; 5 received placebo; per-sample allocation not given. Sampling occurred on day 63 after the first vaccine or placebo injection. Clones were sequenced by immunoSEQ multiplex PCR, and TCRdb holds only the in-frame ones, with some missing. The sample has about 260,000 clones; around 90% are singletons. Sequences were derived from peripheral blood, sampled in a trial of Ad26.COV2.S vaccine versus placebo. The receptors derive from a person aged 18 to 65 who received the Ad26.COV2.S COVID-19 vaccine or a placebo.

CDR3 residues: CASSPPARGYNEQFF. As DNA, the CDR3 is TGTGCCAGCTCACCCCCAGCCCGGGGTTACAATGAGCAGTTCTTC. The chain carries TRBV18 and TRBJ2-1; D is perhaps TRBD2 (5 bases). V was shortened by 3 bases and J by 4 bases, with 13 bases between the two germline ends. Germline-derived CDR1 and CDR2 are KGHSH and LQKENI. The length of the CDR3 is 15 residues.

This clone came up a few times. The rearrangement joins TRBV6-1 to TRBJ1-5; maybe TRBD1 (5 bases). Looked up from germline, CDR1 is MNHNS and CDR2 is SASEGT. The CDR3 runs to 16 residues. Between the trimmed V and J ends, which lost 3 bases and 0 bases, there was a span of 12 bases. The CDR3 protein is CASSESQGYSNQPQHF. The CDR3 bases are TGTGCCAGCAGTGAGAGTCAGGGTTATAGCAATCAGCCCCAGCATTTT.

J is TRBJ2-6 and V is TRBV4-1; D is undetermined. The CDR3 extends over 17 amino acids. CDR1 is MGHRA and CDR2 is YSYEKL in the germline V gene. Trimming shortened V by 0 bases and J by 0 bases, and 9 bases separated the two germline ends. CDR3 protein: CASSQERTISGANVLTF. The CDR3 DNA reads TGCGCCAGCAGCCAAGAAAGGACCATCTCTGGGGCCAACGTCCTGACTTTC.

This clone was detected only a few times. The chain is built from TRBV6-5 and TRBJ2-6; no firm D call. Trimming took 8 bases from V and 3 from J, leaving 8 bases between them. CDR1 MNHEY and CDR2 SVGAGI come from the germline V gene. The CDR3 extends over 13 amino acids. CDR3 sequence: CASGLGGANVLTF. DNA for the CDR3: TGTGCCAGCGGGCTGGGTGGGGCCAACGTCCTGACTTTC.

The CDR3 nucleotides are TGTGCCATCAGCCAGAAAACCGGGGAGCTGTTTTTT. Translation: CAISQKTGELFF. V usage is TRBV10-3 and J usage is TRBJ2-2; D not resolved. The germline CDR1 and CDR2 sequences are ENHRY and SYGVKD. The ends were cut back, 6 bases at V and 5 bases at J, with 7 bases in the middle. The CDR3 runs 12 residues.